What follows are 21 T cell receptor beta chains derived from one specimen sequenced in a study of cytomegalovirus exposure and HLA in healthy donors. The PCR had 60 Vbeta and 13 Jbeta primers. Profiling relied on immunoSEQ multiplex PCR, and the TCRdb table lists in-frame clones only, not all of them. The profile covers fewer than 200,000 clones, with approximately 80% appearing a single time and about 4.3% taken by the ten largest. The material sequenced was PBMCs. The source of these receptors is a man aged 30 to 39 in good health and CMV-seronegative.

V and J are TRBV30 and TRBJ2-3; 10 bases match TRBD2. The CDR3 is 16 amino acids. Trimming cost V 1 base and J 1 base; bases outside gene matches: 5. Germline V gene lookup returns CDR1 GTSNPN and CDR2 SVGIG (reference sequence). This CDR3 reads CAWSGTLAGGTDTQYF. The CDR3 DNA reads TGTGCCTGGAGTGGAACCCTAGCGGGGGGCACAGATACGCAGTATTTT.

The rearrangement links TRBV27 to TRBJ1-1, with D unresolved. Trimming cost V 0 bases and J 0 bases, with 17 bases left between them. This CDR3 is 18 amino acids long. From germline, CDR1 is MNHEY and CDR2 SMNVEV (reference sequence). CDR3 sequence: CASSLSGDGVRLNTEAFF. In DNA form, the CDR3 reads TGTGCCAGCAGTTTATCCGGGGATGGGGTTAGACTGAACACTGAAGCTTTCTTT.

This clone was counted a single time. This sequence joins TRBV14 and TRBJ2-7; TRBD2 is a possible D gene (6 bases). Looked up from germline, CDR1 is SGHDN and CDR2 is FVKESK. CDR3 length: 21 amino acids. Trimming cost V 0 bases and J 3 bases, with 30 bases left between them. The CDR3: CASSQDKEGRVVSRGFYEQYF. As DNA, the CDR3 is TGTGCCAGCAGCCAAGATAAGGAGGGCAGGGTTGTTTCACGGGGCTTCTACGAGCAGTACTTC.

The V gene is TRBV9, the J gene TRBJ2-1, with 9 bases fitting TRBD2. Germline trimming cut 3 bases from V and 3 bases from J; bases unmatched to any gene: 7. CDR1 and CDR2 from the germline V gene are SGDLS and YYNGEE. The CDR3 totals 16 residues. The CDR3 DNA is TGTGCCAGCAGCGGATCTGCGGGGGGGGGCTACAATGAGCAGTTCTTC. The encoded protein is CASSGSAGGGYNEQFF.

The chain has TRBV7-2 and TRBJ1-2, with 9 bases that match TRBD1. The CDR3 is made up of 14 amino acids. Germline-derived CDR1 and CDR2 are SGHTA and FQGNSA. Unmatched junction bases numbered 7, after V lost 5 bases and J lost 6 bases. The CDR3 DNA reads as TGTGCCAGCAGCCCGGGACAGGGAGTGGATGGCTACACCTTC. This encodes CASSPGQGVDGYTF.

The chain combines TRBV7-6 with TRBJ1-4, with TRBD1 identical over 9 bases. V gave up 5 bases and J gave up 3 bases; unmatched junction bases: 16. This CDR3 is built from 19 residues. Per germline, CDR1 SGHVS and CDR2 FNYEAQ. The CDR3 region has the DNA TGTGCCAGCAGCATCAGTCCCGGGACAGGGATCGGAGCTAATGAAAAACTGTTTTTT. Amino acids: CASSISPGTGIGANEKLFF. Together with reference TRBV7-6 and TRBJ1-4, the CDR3 gives the full variable domain: GAGVSQSPRYKVTKRGQDVALRCDPISGHVSLYWYRQALGQGPEFLTYFNYEAQQDKSGLPNDRFSAERPEGSISTLTIQRTEQRDSAMYRCASSISPGTGIGANEKLFFGSGTQLSVL.

The rearrangement joins TRBV27 to TRBJ1-1; tentative D call: TRBD1 (6 bases). Deletions cut 2 bases from V and 5 bases from J, with 18 bases between. The germline V gene has CDR1 MNHEY and CDR2 SMNVEV (reference sequence). The CDR3 is 16 amino acids. The CDR3 loop is CASSLGGAKLFTEAFF. The CDR3 bases are TGTGCCAGCAGTTTAGGGGGCGCAAAATTATTTACTGAAGCTTTCTTT.

The chain carries TRBV6-5 and TRBJ2-1, with TRBD2 identical over 7 bases. V was clipped by 0 bases and J by 5 bases; unmatched bases: 7. The CDR3 extends over 16 amino acids. Germline V CDR1 and CDR2: MNHEY, SVGAGI. CDR3 nucleotides: TGTGCCAGCAGTTACTCGATATTGGGGGGGGACAATGAGCAGTTCTTC. It specifies CASSYSILGGDNEQFF.

CDR3 region: CASSQVEGDVNEQFF. As DNA, the CDR3 is TGCGCCAGCAGCCAAGTAGAGGGGGATGTTAATGAGCAGTTCTTC. The V and J genes are TRBV4-3 and TRBJ2-1; TRBD1 is a possible D gene (6 bases). Trimming left V 1 base short and J 7 bases short, with 14 bases between. CDR1 is LGHNA, CDR2 YSLEER, per germline. The CDR3 runs to 15 residues.

The chain is built from TRBV5-8 and TRBJ1-5, with D maybe TRBD1 (5 bases). The ends were cut back, 6 bases at V and 0 bases at J, with 13 bases in the middle. CDR1 and CDR2 (germline): SGHTS, YDEGEE. CDR3 size: 15 residues. CDR3 loop: CASIGGVSSNQPQHF. The CDR3 nucleotides read TGTGCCAGCATCGGAGGGGTATCTAGCAATCAGCCCCAGCATTTT.

The rearrangement uses TRBV7-6 and TRBJ2-7, with 14 positions matching TRBD2. Germline V gene lookup returns CDR1 SGHVS and CDR2 FNYEAQ. The CDR3 spans 16 residues. Trimming cost V 5 bases and J 2 bases; bases outside gene matches: 5. CDR3 nucleotide sequence: TGTGCCAGCAGCCCGGGGACTAGCGGGAGCACCTACGAGCAGTACTTC. Amino acids: CASSPGTSGSTYEQYF.

V and J are TRBV28 and TRBJ1-2; D is possibly TRBD1 (6 bases). The CDR3 spans 15 residues. Germline V lookup: CDR1 MDHEN, CDR2 SYDVKM. Deletions cut 4 bases from V and 3 bases from J, with 15 bases between. CDR3 loop: CASSSRQAAHYGYTF. DNA for the CDR3: TGTGCCAGCAGTTCGCGACAGGCCGCGCACTATGGCTACACCTTC.

This clone was detected only a few times. The chain combines TRBV19 with TRBJ1-1; possible D gene TRBD1, 6 bases. This CDR3 has 14 residues. Trimming took off 2 bases at V and 4 bases at J, with 11 bases between the two ends. CDR1 LNHDA and CDR2 SQIVND come from the germline V gene (reference sequence). Written as DNA, the CDR3 is TGTGCCAGTAGTATAACAGGGCCTGCCACTGAAGCTTTCTTT. Translated, it gives CASSITGPATEAFF.

This clone appeared a single time. V usage is TRBV10-3 and J usage is TRBJ1-3, with TRBD1 matching over 10 bases. CDR1 and CDR2 (germline): ENHRY, SYGVKD. The CDR3 length is 16 residues. With 10 bases clipped from V and 3 bases from J, the junction kept 12 bases outside the gene matches. The DNA of the CDR3 is TGTGCCACGTCCCGGGACAGGGGTTCGGATGGAAACACCATATATTTT. Its protein is CATSRDRGSDGNTIYF.

The V gene is TRBV5-6, the J gene TRBJ2-3; D might be TRBD2 (6 bases). Trimming cost V 2 bases and J 5 bases, with 21 bases left between them. Germline CDR1 and CDR2: SGHDT and YYEEEE. This CDR3 has 17 amino acids. The DNA for the CDR3 is TGTGCCAGCAGCTTTTCGTTGTCGGGGGTTAGGGGAGATACGCAGTATTTT. It specifies CASSFSLSGVRGDTQYF. The full variable domain, rest sourced from reference TRBV5-6 and TRBJ2-3, is DAGVTQSPTHLIKTRGQQVTLRCSPKSGHDTVSWYQQALGQGPQFIFQYYEEEERQRGNFPDRFSGHQFPNYSSELNVNALLLGDSALYLCASSFSLSGVRGDTQYFGPGTRLTVL.

This chain joins TRBV5-4 and TRBJ1-4; 12 nucleotides match TRBD1. CDR3 size: 13 residues. After removal of 2 bases from V and 14 bases from J, the junction contained 4 bases not matched to a gene. Germline V gene data show CDR1 as SGHNT and CDR2 as YYREEE (reference sequence). CDR3 sequence (DNA): TGTGCCAGCAGCTTCCTAGGGACAGGGGGCCTGTTTTTT. It encodes CASSFLGTGGLFF.

The chain employs TRBV19 and TRBJ1-1, with D perhaps TRBD1 (5 bases). CDR1 LNHDA and CDR2 SQIVND come from the germline V gene (reference sequence). CDR3 length: 16 residues. V was pared by 1 base and J by 1 base, with 13 bases between. The CDR3 bases are TGTGCCAGTAGTATAGCTGCACAGGTGAGGAACACTGAAGCTTTCTTT. Translating gives CASSIAAQVRNTEAFF.

V gene TRBV7-2 combines with J gene TRBJ1-3, with 8 bases lining up with TRBD1. This CDR3 contains 15 residues. Trimming removed 6 bases from V and 4 bases from J; junction bases left unmatched: 8. Germline V gene data show CDR1 as SGHTA and CDR2 as FQGNSA. Written as DNA, the CDR3 is TGTGCCAGCAGTTATACAGGGGGAGTAGGAAACACCATATATTTT. This codes for CASSYTGGVGNTIYF.

V usage is TRBV5-1 and J usage is TRBJ2-1; 9 bases map to TRBD1. V was clipped by 1 base and J by 7 bases; unmatched bases: 18. Germline CDR1 reads SGHRS; CDR2 reads YFSETQ. The CDR3 covers 19 residues. The DNA for the CDR3 is TGCGCCAGCAGCTTGTCCTTTGGGACAGGGCCTTGGGAGGGGAATGAGCAGTTCTTC. Residues: CASSLSFGTGPWEGNEQFF.

This clone was detected ten times or more. V usage is TRBV6-1 and J usage is TRBJ1-2, with TRBD1 identical over 10 bases. This CDR3 is built from 18 residues. Losses at the gene ends were 2 bases for V and 3 bases for J; bases not matched to a gene: 12. From germline, CDR1 is MNHNS and CDR2 SASEGT. As DNA, the CDR3 is TGTGCCAGCAGTGAACATACCCGACAGGGGGCCCTATACTATGGCTACACCTTC. It specifies CASSEHTRQGALYYGYTF.

The gene calls are TRBV27 and TRBJ2-3; TRBD1 matches 10 bases. Germline V lookup: CDR1 MNHEY, CDR2 SMNVEV (reference sequence). V dropped 4 bases and J dropped 2; count of bases not matched to a gene: 9. The CDR3 is 17 residues long. The CDR3 DNA follows: TGTGCCAGCAGTTCGAACCGGGACAGGGGCCTCACAGATACGCAGTATTTT. Amino acid sequence: CASSSNRDRGLTDTQYF.